This T cell receptor beta chain was recorded in a study of STAT3 mutations in large granular lymphocyte leukemia. Whole-study context: Canonical activating STAT3 mutations were detected in roughly half of the longitudinally sequenced T-LGLL patients.

V lost 3 bases, J lost 5 bases, and 8 bases lay in between. The CDR3 spans 12 residues. In germline, CDR1 is KGHSH, CDR2 LQKENI. Findings and caveats of the study: In several patients, dominant TCR clone burden exceeded STAT3 mutant burden, suggesting STAT3 mutation arose secondarily. Treatment regimens differed across patients between samplings. Every T-cell large granular lymphocyte leukemia patient had at least one immunodominant TCR beta clonotype.

Of note for this clone: Its target is unknown.

Around 41,000 productive templates were obtained per sample on average. Profiling relied on immunoSEQ multiplex PCR, and the TCRdb table lists in-frame clones only, not all of them. The data contain 5,000 to 7,000 clones, approximately 50% of them singletons. This clonotype originated in a woman in her 70s with T-cell large granular lymphocyte leukemia. Some clones in this sample may be carry-over from other donors' samples. What was sequenced was peripheral blood mononuclear cells. V and J are TRBV18 and TRBJ2-7; D ambiguous. The CDR3 bases are TGTGCCAGCTCACCTCGAGACGACGAGCAGTACTTC. Protein: CASSPRDDEQYF.